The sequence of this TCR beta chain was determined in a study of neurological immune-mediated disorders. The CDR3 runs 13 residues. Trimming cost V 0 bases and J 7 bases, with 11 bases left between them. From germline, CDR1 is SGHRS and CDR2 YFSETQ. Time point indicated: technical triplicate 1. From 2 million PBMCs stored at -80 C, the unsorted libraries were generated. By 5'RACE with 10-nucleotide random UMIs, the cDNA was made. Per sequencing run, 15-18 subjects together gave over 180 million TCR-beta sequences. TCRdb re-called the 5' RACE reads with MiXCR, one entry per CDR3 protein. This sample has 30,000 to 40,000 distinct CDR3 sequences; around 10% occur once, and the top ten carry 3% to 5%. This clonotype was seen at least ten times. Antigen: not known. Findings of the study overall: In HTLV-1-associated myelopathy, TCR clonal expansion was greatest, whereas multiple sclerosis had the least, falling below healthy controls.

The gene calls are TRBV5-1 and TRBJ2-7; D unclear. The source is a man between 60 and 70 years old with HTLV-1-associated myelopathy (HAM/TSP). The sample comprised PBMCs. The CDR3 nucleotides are TGCGCCAGCAGCTTGGCCCGAGCGAGGGAGCAGTACTTC. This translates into CASSLARAREQYF.